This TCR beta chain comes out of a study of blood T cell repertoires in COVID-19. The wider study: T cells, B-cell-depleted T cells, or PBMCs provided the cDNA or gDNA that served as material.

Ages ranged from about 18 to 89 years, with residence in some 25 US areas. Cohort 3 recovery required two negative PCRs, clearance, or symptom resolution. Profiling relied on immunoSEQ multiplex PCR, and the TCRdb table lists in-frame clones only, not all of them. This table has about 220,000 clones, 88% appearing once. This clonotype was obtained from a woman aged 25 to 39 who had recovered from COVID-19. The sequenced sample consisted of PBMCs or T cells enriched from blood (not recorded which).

This CDR3 is CASSPTSGVTEAFF. CDR3 DNA sequence: TGCGCCAGCAGCCCTACCAGCGGCGTCACTGAAGCTTTCTTT. V gene TRBV5-1 combines with J gene TRBJ1-1; no firm D call. V was pared by 4 bases and J by 4 bases, with 14 bases between. Germline CDR1 reads SGHRS; CDR2 reads YFSETQ. This CDR3 has 14 residues. Combining the CDR3 with reference TRBV5-1 and TRBJ1-1 gives the whole variable domain KAGVTQTPRYLIKTRGQQVTLSCSPISGHRSVSWYQQTPGQGLQFLFEYFSETQRNKGNFPGRFSGRQFSNSRSEMNVSTLELGDSALYLCASSPTSGVTEAFFGQGTRLTVV.